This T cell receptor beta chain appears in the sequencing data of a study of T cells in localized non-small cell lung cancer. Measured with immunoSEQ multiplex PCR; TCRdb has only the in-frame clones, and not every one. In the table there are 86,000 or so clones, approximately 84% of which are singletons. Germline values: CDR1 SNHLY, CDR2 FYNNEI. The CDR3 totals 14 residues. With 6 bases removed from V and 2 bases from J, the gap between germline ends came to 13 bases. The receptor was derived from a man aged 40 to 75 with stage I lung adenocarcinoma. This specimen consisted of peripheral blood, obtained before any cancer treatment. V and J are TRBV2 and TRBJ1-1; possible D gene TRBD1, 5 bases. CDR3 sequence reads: CASSLIGVNTEAFF. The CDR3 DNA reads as TGTGCCAGCAGCCTCATAGGGGTCAACACTGAAGCTTTCTTT.